Listed below are T cell receptor beta chains from one sample, sequenced in a study of OX40 agonist ivuxolimab in advanced cancers. Repertoires were generated with immunoSEQ multiplex PCR, while TCRdb's copy carries only in-frame clones and drops some. The table records about 96,000 clones, about 90% of them present only once. Material: CD4+ or CD8+ T cells sorted from blood, obtained in a trial of the OX40 agonist ivuxolimab. The receptors here all came from an adult with an advanced solid tumor such as melanoma, head and neck, liver or kidney cancer. Each CDR3 is given without its conserved first and last residue.

>TRBJ2-7|TRBV19
ASSILQGAYEQY
>TRBJ2-3|TRBV25-1
ASSLRGTDTQY
>TRBJ1-6|TRBV7-9
ASSLSNSPLH
>TRBJ2-1|TRBV6-4
ASSVLAGAHNEQF
>TRBJ2-1|TRBV7-6
ASSLVPDRLNEQF
>TRBJ2-7|TRBV6-1
ASIRQGIAGEQY
>TRBJ2-7|TRBV11-2
ASSQLAGISYEQY
>TRBJ1-2|TRBV7-9
ASSLGGNYGYT
>TRBJ1-1|TRBV2
ASSEILVTEAF
>TRBJ2-3|TRBV10-3
ATEVGTMGFTDTQY
>TRBJ2-5|TRBV29-1
SVGITGAGETQY
>TRBJ1-2|TRBV27
ASSLQGAPNYGYT
>TRBJ2-1|TRBV5-4
ASSLEAGGNEQF
>TRBJ2-3|TRBV2
ASRISSDTQY
>TRBJ1-4|TRBV19
ASSPVDRGNEKLF
>TRBJ1-2|TRBV19
ASSIIDRGRDGYT
>TRBJ2-1|TRBV7-8
ASSLAPSGRGNEQF
>TRBJ1-2|TRBV2
ASRVQGANYGYT
>TRBJ1-2|TRBV19
ASSRLGVGNYGYT
>TRBJ1-5|TRBV5-6
ASSLRRGAGTGPQH
>TRBJ1-1|TRBV9
ASSLTGSNTEAF
>TRBJ2-2|TRBV7-3
ASSLSGTPNTGELF
>TRBJ2-3|TRBV27
ASSASLATDTQY
>TRBJ2-5|TRBV11-1
ASPLWWFRHRVGETQY
>TRBJ2-1|TRBV7-6
ASSSGDYQTYNEQF
>TRBJ1-2|TRBV19
ASSIGGIYGYT
>TRBJ1-2|TRBV11-3
ASSRTFSGNYGYT
>TRBJ1-5|TRBV19
ASGRQPSNQPQH
>TRBJ1-4|TRBV25-1
ASSDPGQGGEKLF
>TRBJ1-2|TRBV18
ASSPGTGGENYGYT
>TRBJ2-2|TRBV14
ASRGTSPVGELF
>TRBJ2-7|TRBV9
ASSVGGTASYEQY
>TRBJ2-7|TRBV7-2
ASSLAVGGTDEQY
>TRBJ2-5|TRBV19
ASSIGGQQETQY
>TRBJ2-7|TRBV7-6
ASSLRPSSGSGEQY
>TRBJ2-5|TRBV7-3
ASSLGGGRLETQY
>TRBJ2-2|TRBV14
ASSQHIDSGSVGELF
>TRBJ1-1|TRBV29-1
SGGTGLTEAF
>TRBJ2-7|TRBV6-1
ASSVSLSAPYEQY
>TRBJ2-4|TRBV18
ASSPEGGFIQY
>TRBJ2-1|TRBV19
ASSAGLAGVNNEQF